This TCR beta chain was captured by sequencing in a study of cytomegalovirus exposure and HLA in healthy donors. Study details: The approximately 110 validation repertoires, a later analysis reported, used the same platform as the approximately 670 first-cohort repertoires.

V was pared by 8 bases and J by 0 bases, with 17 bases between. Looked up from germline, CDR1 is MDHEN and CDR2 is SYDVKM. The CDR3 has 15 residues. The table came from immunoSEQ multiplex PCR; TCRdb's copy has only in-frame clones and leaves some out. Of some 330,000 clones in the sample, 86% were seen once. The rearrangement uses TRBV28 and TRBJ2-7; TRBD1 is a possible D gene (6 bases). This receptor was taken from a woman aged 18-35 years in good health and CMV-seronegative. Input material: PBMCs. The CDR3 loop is CASSYFRDTSYEQYF. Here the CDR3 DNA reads TGTGCCAGCTCATATTTTCGGGACACCTCCTACGAGCAGTACTTC. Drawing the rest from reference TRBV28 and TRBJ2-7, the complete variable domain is DVKVTQSSRYLVKRTGEKVFLECVQDMDHENMFWYRQDPGLGLRLIYFSYDVKMKEKGDIPEGYSVSREKKERFSLILESASTNQTSMYLCASSYFRDTSYEQYFGPGTRLTVT.